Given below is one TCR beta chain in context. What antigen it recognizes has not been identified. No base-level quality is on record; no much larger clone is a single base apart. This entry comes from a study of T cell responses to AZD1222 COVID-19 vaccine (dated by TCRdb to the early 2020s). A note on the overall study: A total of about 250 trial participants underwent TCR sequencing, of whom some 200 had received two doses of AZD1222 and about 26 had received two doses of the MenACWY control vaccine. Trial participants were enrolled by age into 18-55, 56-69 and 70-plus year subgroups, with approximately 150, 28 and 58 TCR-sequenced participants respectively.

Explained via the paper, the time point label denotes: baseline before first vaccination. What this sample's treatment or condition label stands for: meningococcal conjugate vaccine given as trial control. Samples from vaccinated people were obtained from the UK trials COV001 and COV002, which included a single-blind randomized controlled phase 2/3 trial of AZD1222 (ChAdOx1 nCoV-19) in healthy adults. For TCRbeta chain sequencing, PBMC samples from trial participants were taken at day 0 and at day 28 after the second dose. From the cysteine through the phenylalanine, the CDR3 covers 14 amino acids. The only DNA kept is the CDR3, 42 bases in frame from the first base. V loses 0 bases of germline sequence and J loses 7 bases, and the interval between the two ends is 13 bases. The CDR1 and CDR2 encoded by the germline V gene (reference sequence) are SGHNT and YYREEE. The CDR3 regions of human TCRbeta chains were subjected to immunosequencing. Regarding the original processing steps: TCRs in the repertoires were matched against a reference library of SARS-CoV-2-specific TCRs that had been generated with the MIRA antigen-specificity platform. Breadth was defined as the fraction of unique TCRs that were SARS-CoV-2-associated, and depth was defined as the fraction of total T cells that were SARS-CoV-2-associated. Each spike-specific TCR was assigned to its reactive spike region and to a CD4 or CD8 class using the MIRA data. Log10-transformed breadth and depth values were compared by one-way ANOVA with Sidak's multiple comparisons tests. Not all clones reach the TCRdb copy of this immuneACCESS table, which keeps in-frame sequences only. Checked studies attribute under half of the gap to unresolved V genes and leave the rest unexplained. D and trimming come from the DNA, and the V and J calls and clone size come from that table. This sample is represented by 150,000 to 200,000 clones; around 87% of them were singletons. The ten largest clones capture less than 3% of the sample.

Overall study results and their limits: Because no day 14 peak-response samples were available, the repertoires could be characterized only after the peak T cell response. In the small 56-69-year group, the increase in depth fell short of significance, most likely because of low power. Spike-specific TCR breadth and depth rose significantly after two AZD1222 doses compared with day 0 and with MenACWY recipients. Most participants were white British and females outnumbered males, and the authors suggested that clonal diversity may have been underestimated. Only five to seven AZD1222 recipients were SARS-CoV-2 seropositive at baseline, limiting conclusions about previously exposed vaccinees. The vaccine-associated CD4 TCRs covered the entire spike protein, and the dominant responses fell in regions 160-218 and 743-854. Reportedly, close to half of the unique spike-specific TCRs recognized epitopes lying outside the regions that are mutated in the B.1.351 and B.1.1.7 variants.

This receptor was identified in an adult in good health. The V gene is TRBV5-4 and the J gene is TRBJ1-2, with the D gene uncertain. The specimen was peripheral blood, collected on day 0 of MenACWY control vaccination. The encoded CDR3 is CASSLAGRVSGYTF. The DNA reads TGTGCCAGCAGCTTGGCTGGACGGGTCTCTGGCTACACCTTC. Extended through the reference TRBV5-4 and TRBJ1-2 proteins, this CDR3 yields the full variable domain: ETGVTQSPTHLIKTRGQQVTLRCSSQSGHNTVSWYQQALGQGPQFIFQYYREEENGRGNFPPRFSGLQFPNYSSELNVNALELDDSALYLCASSLAGRVSGYTFGSGTRLTVV.